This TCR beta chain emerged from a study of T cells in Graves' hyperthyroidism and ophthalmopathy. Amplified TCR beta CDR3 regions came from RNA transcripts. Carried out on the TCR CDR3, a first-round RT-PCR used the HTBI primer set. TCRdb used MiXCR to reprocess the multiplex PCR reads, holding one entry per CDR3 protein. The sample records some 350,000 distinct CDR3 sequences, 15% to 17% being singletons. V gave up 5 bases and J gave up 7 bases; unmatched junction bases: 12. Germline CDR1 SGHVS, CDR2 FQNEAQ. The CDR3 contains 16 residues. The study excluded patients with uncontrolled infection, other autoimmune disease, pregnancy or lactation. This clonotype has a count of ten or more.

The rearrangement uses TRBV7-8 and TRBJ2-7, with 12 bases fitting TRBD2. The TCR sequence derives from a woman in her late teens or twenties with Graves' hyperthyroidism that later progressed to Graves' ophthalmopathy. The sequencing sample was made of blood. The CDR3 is CASSAPRLAGVGEQYF. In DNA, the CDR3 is TGTGCCAGCAGCGCGCCTAGACTAGCGGGAGTTGGGGAGCAGTACTTC.